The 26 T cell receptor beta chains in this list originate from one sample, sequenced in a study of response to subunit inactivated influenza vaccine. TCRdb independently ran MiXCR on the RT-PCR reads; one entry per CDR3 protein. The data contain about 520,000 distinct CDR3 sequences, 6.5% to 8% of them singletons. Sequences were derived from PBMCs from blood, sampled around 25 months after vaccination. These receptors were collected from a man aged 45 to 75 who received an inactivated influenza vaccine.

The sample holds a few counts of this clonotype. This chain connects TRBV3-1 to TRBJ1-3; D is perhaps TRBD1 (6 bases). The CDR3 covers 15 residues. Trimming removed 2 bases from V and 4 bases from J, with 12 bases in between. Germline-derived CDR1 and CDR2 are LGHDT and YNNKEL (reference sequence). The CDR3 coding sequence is TGTGCCAGCAGCCAACAAGCAGGGGTCGGAAACACCATATATTTT. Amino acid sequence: CASSQQAGVGNTIYF.

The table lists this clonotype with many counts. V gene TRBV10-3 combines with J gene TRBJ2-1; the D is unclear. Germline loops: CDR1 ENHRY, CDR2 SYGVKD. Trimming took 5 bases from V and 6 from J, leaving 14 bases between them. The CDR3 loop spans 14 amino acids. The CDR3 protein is CAISRETRGNEQFF. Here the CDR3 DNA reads TGTGCCATCAGTCGAGAGACCCGCGGCAATGAGCAGTTCTTC.

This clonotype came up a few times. Here the CDR3 reads CASSRTGAEGYTF. The CDR3 DNA is TGTGCCAGCAGTCGAACCGGGGCGGAGGGCTACACCTTC. The V gene is TRBV7-9, the J gene TRBJ1-2, with D tentatively TRBD1 (5 bases). Germline CDR1 reads SEHNR; CDR2 reads FQNEAQ (reference sequence). The CDR3 has 13 amino acids. V lost 6 bases and J 8 bases, leaving 16 bases between the germline ends.

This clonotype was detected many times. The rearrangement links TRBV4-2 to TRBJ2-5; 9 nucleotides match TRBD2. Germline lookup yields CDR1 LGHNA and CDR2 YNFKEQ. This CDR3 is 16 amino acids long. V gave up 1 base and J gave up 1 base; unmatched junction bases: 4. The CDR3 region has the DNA TGTGCCAGCAGCCAAGGGCTAGCGGGGACCCAAGAGACCCAGTACTTC. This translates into CASSQGLAGTQETQYF.

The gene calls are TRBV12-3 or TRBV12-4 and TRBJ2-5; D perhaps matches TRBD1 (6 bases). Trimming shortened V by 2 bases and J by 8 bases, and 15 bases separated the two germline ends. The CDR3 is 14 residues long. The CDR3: CASSLRGTQGTQYF. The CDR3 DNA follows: TGTGCCAGCAGTTTAAGGGGGACCCAAGGTACCCAGTACTTC.

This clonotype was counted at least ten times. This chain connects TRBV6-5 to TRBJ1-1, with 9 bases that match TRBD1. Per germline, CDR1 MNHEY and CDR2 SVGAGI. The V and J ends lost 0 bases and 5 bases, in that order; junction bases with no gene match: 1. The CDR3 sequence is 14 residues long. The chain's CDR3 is CASSYSGQGTEAFF. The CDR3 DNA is TGTGCCAGCAGTTACTCGGGACAGGGAACTGAAGCTTTCTTT.

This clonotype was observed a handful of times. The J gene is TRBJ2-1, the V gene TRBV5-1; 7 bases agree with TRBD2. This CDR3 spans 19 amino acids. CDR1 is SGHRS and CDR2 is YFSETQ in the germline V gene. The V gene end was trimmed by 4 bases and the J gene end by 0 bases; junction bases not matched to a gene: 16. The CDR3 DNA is TGCGCCAGCAGCCCACACCCCCTTCAAGCGGGGCTCTCCTACAATGAGCAGTTCTTC. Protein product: CASSPHPLQAGLSYNEQFF.

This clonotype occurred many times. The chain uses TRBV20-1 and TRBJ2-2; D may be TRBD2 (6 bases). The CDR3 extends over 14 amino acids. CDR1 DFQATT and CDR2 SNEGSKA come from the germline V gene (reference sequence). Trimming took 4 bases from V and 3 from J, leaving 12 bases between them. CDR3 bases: TGCAGTGCTAAGGCGGGACCCTACACCGGGGAGCTGTTTTTT. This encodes CSAKAGPYTGELFF.

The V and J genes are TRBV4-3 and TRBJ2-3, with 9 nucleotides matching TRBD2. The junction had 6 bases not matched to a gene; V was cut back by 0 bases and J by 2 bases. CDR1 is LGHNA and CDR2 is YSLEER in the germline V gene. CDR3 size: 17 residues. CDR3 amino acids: CASSQDGGGRDTDTQYF. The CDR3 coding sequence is TGCGCCAGCAGCCAAGACGGTGGCGGGAGGGACACAGATACGCAGTATTTT.

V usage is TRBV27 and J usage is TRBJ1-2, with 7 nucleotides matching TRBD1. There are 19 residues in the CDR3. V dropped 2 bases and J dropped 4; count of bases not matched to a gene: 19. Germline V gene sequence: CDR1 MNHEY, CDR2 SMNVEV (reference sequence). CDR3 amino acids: CASSLLRLGGQRSPYGYTF. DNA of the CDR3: TGTGCCAGCAGTTTACTGAGGCTCGGGGGACAGCGATCTCCCTATGGCTACACCTTC.

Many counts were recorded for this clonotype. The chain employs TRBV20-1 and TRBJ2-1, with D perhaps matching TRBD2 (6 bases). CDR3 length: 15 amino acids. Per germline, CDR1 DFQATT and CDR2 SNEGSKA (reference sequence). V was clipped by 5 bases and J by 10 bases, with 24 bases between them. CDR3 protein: CSALATALGTLEQFF. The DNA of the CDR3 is TGCAGTGCTCTAGCGACAGCTTTGGGTACTTTAGAGCAGTTCTTC.

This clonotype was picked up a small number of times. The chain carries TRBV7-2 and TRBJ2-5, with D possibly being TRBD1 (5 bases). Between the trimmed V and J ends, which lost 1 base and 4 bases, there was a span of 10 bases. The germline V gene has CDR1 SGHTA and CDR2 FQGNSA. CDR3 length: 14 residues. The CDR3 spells CASSLVVGVETQYF. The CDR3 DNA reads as TGTGCCAGCAGCTTAGTGGTAGGGGTAGAGACCCAGTACTTC. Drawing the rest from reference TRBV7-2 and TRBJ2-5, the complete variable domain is GAGVSQSPSNKVTEKGKDVELRCDPISGHTALYWYRQSLGQGLEFLIYFQGNSAPDKSGLPSDRFSAERTGGSVSTLTIQRTQQEDSAVYLCASSLVVGVETQYFGPGTRLLVL.

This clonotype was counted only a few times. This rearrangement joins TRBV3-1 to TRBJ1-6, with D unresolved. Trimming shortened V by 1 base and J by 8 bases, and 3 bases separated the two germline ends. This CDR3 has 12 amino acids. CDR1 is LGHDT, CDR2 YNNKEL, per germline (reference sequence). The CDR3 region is CASSQAYSPLHF. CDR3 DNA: TGTGCCAGCAGCCAAGCGTATTCACCCCTCCACTTT.

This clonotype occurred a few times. CDR3 region: CSVEYMFNTEAFF. CDR3 nucleotide sequence: TGCAGCGTTGAATATATGTTCAACACTGAAGCTTTCTTT. The chain recombines TRBV29-1 with TRBJ1-1, with D unclear. V lost 2 bases to trimming and J lost 2 bases, with 9 bases between them. The CDR3 spans 13 residues. Germline-derived CDR1 and CDR2 are SQVTM and ANQGSEA.

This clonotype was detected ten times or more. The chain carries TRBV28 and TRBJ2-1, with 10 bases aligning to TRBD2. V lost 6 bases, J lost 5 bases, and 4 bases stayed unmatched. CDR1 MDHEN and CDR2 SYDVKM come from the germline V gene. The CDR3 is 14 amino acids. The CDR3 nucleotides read TGTGCCAGCAGGTGGACTAGCGGTGACAATGAGCAGTTCTTC. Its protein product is CASRWTSGDNEQFF.

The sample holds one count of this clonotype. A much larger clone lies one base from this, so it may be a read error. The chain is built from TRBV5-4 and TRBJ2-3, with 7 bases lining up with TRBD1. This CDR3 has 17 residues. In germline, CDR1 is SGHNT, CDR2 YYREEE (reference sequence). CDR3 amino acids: CTSSPLTGTKSTDTQYF. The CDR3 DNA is TGTACCAGCAGCCCTCTGACAGGGACGAAGAGCACAGATACGCAGTATTTT. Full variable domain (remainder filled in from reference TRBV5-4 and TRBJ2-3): ETGVTQSPTHLIKTRGQQVTLRCSSQSGHNTVSWYQQALGQGPQFIFQYYREEENGRGNFPPRFSGLQFPNYSSELNVNALELDDSALYLCTSSPLTGTKSTDTQYFGPGTRLTVL.

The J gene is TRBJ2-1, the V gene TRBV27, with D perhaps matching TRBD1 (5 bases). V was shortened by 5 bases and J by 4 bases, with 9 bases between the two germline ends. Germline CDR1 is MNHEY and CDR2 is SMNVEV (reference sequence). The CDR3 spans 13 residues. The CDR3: CASSATGYNEQFF. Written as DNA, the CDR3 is TGTGCCAGCAGTGCCACAGGATACAATGAGCAGTTCTTC.

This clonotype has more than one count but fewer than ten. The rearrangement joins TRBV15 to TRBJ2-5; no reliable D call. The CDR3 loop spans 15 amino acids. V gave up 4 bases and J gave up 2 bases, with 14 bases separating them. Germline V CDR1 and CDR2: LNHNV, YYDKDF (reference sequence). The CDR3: CATSILQDHQETQYF. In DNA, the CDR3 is TGTGCCACCAGCATACTCCAGGACCATCAAGAGACCCAGTACTTC.

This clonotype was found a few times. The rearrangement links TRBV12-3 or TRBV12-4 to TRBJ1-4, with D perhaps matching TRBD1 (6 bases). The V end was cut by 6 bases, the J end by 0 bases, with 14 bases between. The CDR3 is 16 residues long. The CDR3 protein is CASSPGQPATNEKLFF. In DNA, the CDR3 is TGTGCCAGCAGCCCCGGACAGCCTGCAACTAATGAAAAACTGTTTTTT.

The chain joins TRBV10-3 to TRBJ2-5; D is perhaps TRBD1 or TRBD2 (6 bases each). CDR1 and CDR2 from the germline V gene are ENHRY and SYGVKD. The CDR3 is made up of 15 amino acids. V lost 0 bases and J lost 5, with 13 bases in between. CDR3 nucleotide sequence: TGTGCCATCAGTGAGTCGACATGGAGGGGGGAGACCCAGTACTTC. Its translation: CAISESTWRGETQYF.

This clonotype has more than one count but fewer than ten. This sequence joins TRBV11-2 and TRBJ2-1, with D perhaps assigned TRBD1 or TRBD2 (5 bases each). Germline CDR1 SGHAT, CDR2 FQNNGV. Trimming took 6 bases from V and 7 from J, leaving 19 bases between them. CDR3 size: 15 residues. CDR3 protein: CASRPDPGPGNEQFF. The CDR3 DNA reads TGTGCCAGCAGACCTGACCCGGGGCCGGGAAATGAGCAGTTCTTC.

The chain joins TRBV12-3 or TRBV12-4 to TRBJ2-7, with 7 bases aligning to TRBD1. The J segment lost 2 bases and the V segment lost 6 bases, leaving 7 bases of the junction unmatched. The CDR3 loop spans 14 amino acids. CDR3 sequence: CASRPGQDPYEQYF. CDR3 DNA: TGTGCCAGCAGGCCCGGACAGGATCCCTACGAGCAGTACTTC.

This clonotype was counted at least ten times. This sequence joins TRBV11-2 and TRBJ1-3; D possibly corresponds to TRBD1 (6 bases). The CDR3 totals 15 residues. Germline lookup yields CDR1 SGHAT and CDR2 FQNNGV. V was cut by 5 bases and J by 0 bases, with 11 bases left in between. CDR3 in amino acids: CASSARQASGNTIYF. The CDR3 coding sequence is TGTGCCAGCAGCGCCCGACAGGCCTCTGGAAACACCATATATTTT.

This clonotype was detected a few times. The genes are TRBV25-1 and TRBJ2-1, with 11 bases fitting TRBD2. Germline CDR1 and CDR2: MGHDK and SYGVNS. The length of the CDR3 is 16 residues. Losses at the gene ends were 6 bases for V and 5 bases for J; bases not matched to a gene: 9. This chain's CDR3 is CASRQGGTSGHNEQFF. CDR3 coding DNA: TGTGCCAGCAGACAGGGAGGGACTAGCGGACACAATGAGCAGTTCTTC.

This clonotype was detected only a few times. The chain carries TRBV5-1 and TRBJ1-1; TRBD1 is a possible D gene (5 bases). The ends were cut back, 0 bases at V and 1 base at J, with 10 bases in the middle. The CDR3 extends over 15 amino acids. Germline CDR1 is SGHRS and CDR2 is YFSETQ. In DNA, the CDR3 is TGCGCCAGCAGCTTGGATCCAGGGCCGAACACTGAAGCTTTCTTT. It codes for CASSLDPGPNTEAFF.

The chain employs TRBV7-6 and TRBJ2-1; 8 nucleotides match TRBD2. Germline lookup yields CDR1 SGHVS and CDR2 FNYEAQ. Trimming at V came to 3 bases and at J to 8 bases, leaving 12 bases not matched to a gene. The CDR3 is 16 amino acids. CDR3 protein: CASSLITSGGDDEQFF. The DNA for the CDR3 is TGTGCCAGCAGCTTGATAACTAGCGGAGGGGACGATGAGCAGTTCTTC.